The 30 T cell receptor beta chains below come from one sample, sequenced in a study of cytomegalovirus exposure and HLA in healthy donors. It was with 60 Vbeta and 13 Jbeta primers that the PCR ran. The table came from immunoSEQ multiplex PCR; TCRdb's copy has only in-frame clones and leaves some out. The data contain about 140,000 clones, about 82% of them singletons. The sample comprised PBMCs. The receptor set was obtained from a man aged 25 to 40 in good health and CMV-seronegative.

The rearrangement links TRBV6-6 to TRBJ2-7, with 9 bases lining up with TRBD1. The CDR3 contains 13 residues. Per the germline V gene, CDR1 is MNHNY and CDR2 is SVGAGI (reference sequence). Unmatched junction bases numbered 3, after V lost 6 bases and J lost 3 bases. The CDR3 region has the DNA TGTGCCAGCAGCAAGACAGGGGGCTACGAGCAGTACTTC. Protein sequence: CASSKTGGYEQYF.

This clone was counted a single time. J is TRBJ2-7 and V is TRBV4-1; 13 bases are a match to TRBD2. CDR1 and CDR2 (germline): MGHRA, YSYEKL. The junction had 7 bases not matched to a gene; V was cut back by 1 base and J by 4 bases. This CDR3 is 17 amino acids long. CDR3 sequence (DNA): TGCGCCAGCAGCCAAGTCCTCGGGACTAGCGGGGTGTACGAGCAGTACTTC. Residues: CASSQVLGTSGVYEQYF.

This chain joins TRBV2 and TRBJ2-7; D is unclear. CDR1 is SNHLY, CDR2 FYNNEI, per germline. V was pared by 1 base and J by 7 bases, with 11 bases between. CDR3 size: 13 residues. CDR3 sequence (DNA): TGTGCCAGCAGTGAAGGCCTAGATGGGGAGCAGTACTTC. Translated: CASSEGLDGEQYF.

This chain joins TRBV4-1 and TRBJ1-3; possibly TRBD1 for D (5 bases). The CDR3 runs 14 residues. Deletions cut 4 bases from V and 1 base from J, with 8 bases between. Germline V CDR1 and CDR2: MGHRA, YSYEKL. Written as DNA, the CDR3 is TGCGCCAGCAGCCGGGGGGGGTCTGGAAACACCATATATTTT. Translating gives CASSRGGSGNTIYF.

The rearrangement uses TRBV6-5 and TRBJ2-1, with 10 bases aligning to TRBD1. Trimming removed 5 bases from V and 9 bases from J; junction bases left unmatched: 7. The CDR3 sequence is 14 residues long. CDR1 is MNHEY, CDR2 SVGAGI, per germline. The CDR3 DNA is TGTGCCAGCAGTAGAAGACAGGGGGCAAGTGAGCAGTTCTTC. Amino acids: CASSRRQGASEQFF.

J is TRBJ2-2 and V is TRBV6-1; TRBD1 is a possible D gene (6 bases). In germline, CDR1 is MNHNS, CDR2 SASEGT. The CDR3 spans 13 residues. Between the trimmed V and J ends, which lost 7 bases and 4 bases, there was a span of 10 bases. CDR3 coding DNA: TGTGCCAGCACCCTGGACAGCACCGGGGAGCTGTTTTTT. Amino acids: CASTLDSTGELFF.

V and J are TRBV6-1 and TRBJ1-2, with TRBD1 as a possible D gene (5 bases). V gave up 7 bases and J gave up 8 bases, with 23 bases separating them. This CDR3 has 15 residues. Germline V lookup: CDR1 MNHNS, CDR2 SASEGT. The CDR3 is CASTKSQGHGGGYTF. The CDR3 DNA reads as TGTGCCAGCACCAAATCCCAGGGCCACGGGGGAGGCTACACCTTC.

This clone turned up a few times. The chain links TRBV28 to TRBJ1-5, with 7 bases fitting TRBD1. There are 13 residues in the CDR3. CDR1 MDHEN and CDR2 SYDVKM come from the germline V gene. Trimming cost V 6 bases and J 3 bases; bases outside gene matches: 2. In nucleotides, the CDR3 is TGTGCCAGCAGCGGGACAGCCAATCAGCCCCAGCATTTT. Translated, it gives CASSGTANQPQHF. Drawing the rest from reference TRBV28 and TRBJ1-5, the complete variable domain is DVKVTQSSRYLVKRTGEKVFLECVQDMDHENMFWYRQDPGLGLRLIYFSYDVKMKEKGDIPEGYSVSREKKERFSLILESASTNQTSMYLCASSGTANQPQHFGDGTRLSIL.

This clone was seen ten or more times. The V gene is TRBV7-6, the J gene TRBJ1-4; 9 bases map to TRBD1. The germline V gene encodes CDR1 SGHVS and CDR2 FNYEAQ. The CDR3 spans 14 residues. V was clipped by 6 bases and J by 5 bases; unmatched bases: 4. CDR3 DNA sequence: TGTGCCAGCAGAGAAGGGACAGGGAATGAAAAACTGTTTTTT. It encodes CASREGTGNEKLFF. Looking up the rest from reference TRBV7-6 and TRBJ1-4 gives the full variable domain: GAGVSQSPRYKVTKRGQDVALRCDPISGHVSLYWYRQALGQGPEFLTYFNYEAQQDKSGLPNDRFSAERPEGSISTLTIQRTEQRDSAMYRCASREGTGNEKLFFGSGTQLSVL.

The count of this clone is one. The CDR3 DNA reads TGTGCCAGCAGTTTTCAGAGCGGTCGGGCTAATGAAAAACTGTTTTTT. It specifies CASSFQSGRANEKLFF. The chain couples TRBV28 to TRBJ1-4; no clear D. This CDR3 contains 16 residues. CDR1 is MDHEN and CDR2 is SYDVKM in the germline V gene. The germline V and J ends were trimmed by 3 bases and 3 bases, with 14 bases remaining between them. The entire variable domain, with the rest obtained from reference TRBV28 and TRBJ1-4, is as follows: DVKVTQSSRYLVKRTGEKVFLECVQDMDHENMFWYRQDPGLGLRLIYFSYDVKMKEKGDIPEGYSVSREKKERFSLILESASTNQTSMYLCASSFQSGRANEKLFFGSGTQLSVL.

The CDR3, as DNA: TGTGCCAGCAGCTTAGATAGGGGTGGAATTCAGTACTTC. This translates into CASSLDRGGIQYF. This chain connects TRBV11-2 to TRBJ2-7, with D maybe TRBD1 (5 bases). Germline CDR1 SGHAT, CDR2 FQNNGV. This CDR3 region has 13 residues. Trimming stripped 0 bases from V and 10 bases from J, with 13 bases between.

The rearrangement links TRBV15 to TRBJ2-7; possibly TRBD1 for D (6 bases). The germline V gene encodes CDR1 LNHNV and CDR2 YYDKDF (reference sequence). Trimming shortened V by 5 bases and J by 1 base, and 15 bases separated the two germline ends. This CDR3 spans 15 amino acids. CDR3 sequence (DNA): TGTGCCACCAGCGAAGGACAGAGGATATCCTACGAGCAGTACTTC. It is translated as CATSEGQRISYEQYF.

Regarding this clone: The sample holds other DNA sequences that translate to the same CDR3. This rearrangement joins TRBV5-1 to TRBJ2-3; D perhaps matches TRBD2 (6 bases). The CDR3 has 14 residues. Germline assignment: CDR1 SGHRS and CDR2 YFSETQ. V gave up 4 bases and J gave up 1 base, with 10 bases separating them. The CDR3 region is CASSPGTGTDTQYF. The CDR3, as DNA: TGCGCCAGCAGCCCGGGGACTGGCACAGATACGCAGTATTTT.

The rearrangement joins TRBV2 to TRBJ2-1; 9 nucleotides align to TRBD1. V was pared by 5 bases and J by 4 bases, with 3 bases of the junction left unmatched. The CDR3 has 14 amino acids. Germline lookup yields CDR1 SNHLY and CDR2 FYNNEI. The chain's CDR3 is CASSRQGEYNEQFF. CDR3 bases: TGTGCCAGCAGTCGACAGGGGGAGTACAATGAGCAGTTCTTC.

Details on this clone: The junction departs from germline at one end; a sequencing error may be responsible. The chain has TRBV6-5 and TRBJ1-6, with TRBD1 as a possible D gene (6 bases). This CDR3 region has 16 residues. Per the germline V gene, CDR1 is MNHEY and CDR2 is SVGAGI. The CDR3 coding sequence is TGTGCCAGCAGTTACTCGTCTCCAGGGGTTTATTCACCCCTCAACTTT. Translation gives CASSYSSPGVYSPLNF.

The J gene is TRBJ1-1, the V gene TRBV5-4, with D unresolved. V was shortened by 4 bases and J by 0 bases, with 10 bases between the two germline ends. This CDR3 is 14 amino acids long. Germline CDR1 is SGHNT and CDR2 is YYREEE (reference sequence). CDR3 in amino acids: CASSIPLMNTEAFF. CDR3 coding DNA: TGTGCCAGCAGCATTCCCTTAATGAACACTGAAGCTTTCTTT.

The DNA of the CDR3 is TGTGCCAGCAGCCTAACAGGGAGAGATGGTGGCTACACCTTC. It translates to CASSLTGRDGGYTF. The chain carries TRBV6-1 and TRBJ1-2; the D gene is possibly TRBD1 (6 bases). The ends were cut back, 6 bases at V and 7 bases at J, with 18 bases in the middle. This CDR3 is built from 14 residues. CDR1 and CDR2 (germline): MNHNS, SASEGT.

V and J are TRBV2 and TRBJ1-6; D is unclear. Trimming shortened V by 8 bases and J by 0 bases, and 14 bases separated the two germline ends. Per the germline V gene, CDR1 is SNHLY and CDR2 is FYNNEI. This CDR3 contains 16 residues. CDR3 bases: TGTGCCAGCTGCTCAGTTCTAGTCTCCTATAATTCACCCCTCCACTTT. It yields the protein CASCSVLVSYNSPLHF.

CDR3 sequence: CASSYGRLTANYGYTF. For the CDR3, the DNA is TGTGCCAGCAGTTACGGCAGGCTCACGGCTAACTATGGCTACACCTTC. The chain is built from TRBV6-5 and TRBJ1-2; unclear D gene. CDR3 length: 16 residues. V dropped 2 bases and J dropped 0 bases, with 13 bases sitting between them. Looked up from germline, CDR1 is MNHEY and CDR2 is SVGAGI.

The chain has TRBV9 and TRBJ2-2; the D gene is possibly TRBD1 (6 bases). This CDR3 has 14 residues. Trimming removed 0 bases at V and 3 bases at J, with 6 bases between. Germline CDR1 and CDR2: SGDLS and YYNGEE. CDR3 residues: CASSVGTDTGELFF. The CDR3 DNA sequence: TGTGCCAGCAGCGTAGGGACAGACACCGGGGAGCTGTTTTTT.

This clone was detected only once. V gene TRBV27 combines with J gene TRBJ2-7, with a possible D match to TRBD2 (6 bases). In germline, CDR1 is MNHEY, CDR2 SMNVEV (reference sequence). Trimming cost V 6 bases and J 3 bases, with 15 bases left between them. The CDR3 extends over 14 amino acids. CDR3 loop: CASRGPGTRYEQYF. The CDR3 DNA reads TGTGCCAGCAGGGGGCCCGGGACTCGCTACGAGCAGTACTTC.

This chain connects TRBV6-5 to TRBJ2-7, with 9 bases lining up with TRBD1. The CDR3 is 16 amino acids. V lost 2 bases, J lost 2 bases, and 7 bases stayed unmatched. Germline V CDR1 and CDR2: MNHEY, SVGAGI. The CDR3 sequence is CASSYLGQGSPYEQYF. DNA of the CDR3: TGTGCCAGCAGTTACCTCGGACAGGGGTCGCCCTACGAGCAGTACTTC.

J is TRBJ2-2 and V is TRBV5-1; D is possibly TRBD2 (5 bases). CDR3 length: 16 amino acids. Trimming shortened V by 4 bases and J by 4 bases, and 17 bases separated the two germline ends. Germline V gives CDR1 SGHRS, CDR2 YFSETQ. The chain's CDR3 is CASSGKVEAGTGELFF. Here the CDR3 DNA reads TGCGCCAGCAGCGGGAAAGTGGAGGCGGGCACCGGGGAGCTGTTTTTT.

The rearrangement uses TRBV2 and TRBJ1-1; TRBD1 aligns across 10 bases. The J segment lost 1 base and the V segment lost 5 bases, leaving 4 bases of the junction unmatched. The CDR3 contains 15 residues. Germline V gene lookup returns CDR1 SNHLY and CDR2 FYNNEI. CDR3 loop: CASSRDRGENTEAFF. The CDR3 nucleotides read TGTGCCAGCAGTCGGGACAGGGGAGAGAACACTGAAGCTTTCTTT.

This clone was seen many times. CDR3 in amino acids: CASSERPAGSLHF. CDR3 sequence (DNA): TGTGCCAGCAGTGAGAGACCCGCGGGATCCCTCCACTTT. The rearrangement links TRBV6-1 to TRBJ1-6; D unresolved. CDR1 is MNHNS and CDR2 is SASEGT in the germline V gene. This CDR3 has 13 residues. V dropped 3 bases and J dropped 14 bases, with 14 bases sitting between them.

V and J are TRBV28 and TRBJ1-4, with D maybe TRBD1 (5 bases). Trimming took off 6 bases at V and 8 bases at J, with 25 bases between the two ends. CDR1 is MDHEN, CDR2 SYDVKM, per germline. The CDR3 is made up of 17 amino acids. The CDR3 DNA follows: TGTGCCAGCAGGCCTGGGCCAGGGCGCAGGTCCCGCGAAAAACTGTTTTTT. This gives the protein CASRPGPGRRSREKLFF.

The V and J genes are TRBV6-1 and TRBJ1-2; the D gene is possibly TRBD1 (5 bases). Germline-derived CDR1 and CDR2 are MNHNS and SASEGT. The CDR3 runs to 14 residues. V was clipped by 7 bases and J by 2 bases, with 14 bases between them. CDR3 residues: CASTFLGGNYGYTF. CDR3 nucleotide sequence: TGTGCCAGCACATTTCTCGGGGGGAACTATGGCTACACCTTC.

The chain carries TRBV6-5 and TRBJ2-7, with a possible D match to TRBD2 (5 bases). Germline loops: CDR1 MNHEY, CDR2 SVGAGI. V was pared by 0 bases and J by 1 base, with 7 bases between. The CDR3 runs to 14 residues. CDR3 amino acids: CASSYSRESYEQYF. The CDR3 DNA is TGTGCCAGCAGTTACTCGAGGGAATCCTACGAGCAGTACTTC.

This clone appeared a few times. This chain joins TRBV7-8 and TRBJ2-7; TRBD1 matches 8 bases. V gave up 1 base and J gave up 4 bases; unmatched junction bases: 6. Per germline, CDR1 SGHVS and CDR2 FQNEAQ. This CDR3 comprises 15 residues. The CDR3 is CASSLGAGGRYEQYF. In DNA form, the CDR3 reads TGTGCCAGCAGCTTAGGGGCAGGGGGCAGGTACGAGCAGTACTTC.

The rearrangement uses TRBV28 and TRBJ1-6; TRBD1 matches 7 bases. The CDR3 extends over 15 amino acids. V lost 3 bases and J lost 7; bases outside the gene matches: 6. Per the germline V gene, CDR1 is MDHEN and CDR2 is SYDVKM. The CDR3 protein is CASSFGQAKNSPLHF. CDR3 sequence (DNA): TGTGCCAGCAGTTTTGGACAGGCCAAGAATTCACCCCTCCACTTT.